Here is one TCR beta chain with its context. These data belong to a study of T cells in Graves' hyperthyroidism and ophthalmopathy. Researchers amplified the TCR beta CDR3 regions from RNA transcripts. The HTBI primer set drove a first-round RT-PCR of the TCR CDR3. A single record per CDR3 protein comes from TCRdb applying MiXCR to the multiplex PCR reads. This table holds about 720,000 distinct CDR3 sequences, about 17% found once. V shed 4 bases and J shed 6 bases, with 25 bases lying between them. Germline CDR1 reads MGHRA; CDR2 reads YSYEKL. The CDR3 is 17 residues long. The rearrangement uses TRBV4-1 and TRBJ2-7; D may match TRBD1 or TRBD2 (6 bases each). The sequence came from a man younger than 30 with Graves' hyperthyroidism. Sequenced input: blood. The CDR3: CASSLTGIRDSVPEQYF. The CDR3 nucleotides are TGCGCCAGCAGCCTAACAGGGATCCGGGACTCCGTTCCCGAGCAGTACTTC.